This record covers a single T cell receptor (beta chain). CDR1 MNHNS and CDR2 SASEGT come from the germline V gene. V shed 3 bases, J shed 8 bases, and the junction held 6 bases outside the gene matches. This CDR3 comprises 15 residues. The protocol was immunoSEQ multiplex PCR, while the TCRdb copy is restricted to in-frame clones and leaves out a portion. The sample includes around 14,000 clones, around nine tenths seen only once; the top ten take about 20%. The data are from a study of somatic mutations in cytotoxic T cells in rheumatoid arthritis. Looking at the study overall: T-cell populations stained with V beta antibodies were in some cases flow-sorted at nearly 100% purity, including V beta1+ cells that were sequenced for TCRB.

Source material: CD4+ T cells sorted from blood. The origin of this receptor is an older man with rheumatoid arthritis. The chain uses TRBV6-1 and TRBJ1-4; 10 bases map to TRBD1. The CDR3 DNA reads TGTGCCAGCAGTGAGATGGACAGGGGGTTCGAAAAACTGTTTTTT. It encodes CASSEMDRGFEKLFF.